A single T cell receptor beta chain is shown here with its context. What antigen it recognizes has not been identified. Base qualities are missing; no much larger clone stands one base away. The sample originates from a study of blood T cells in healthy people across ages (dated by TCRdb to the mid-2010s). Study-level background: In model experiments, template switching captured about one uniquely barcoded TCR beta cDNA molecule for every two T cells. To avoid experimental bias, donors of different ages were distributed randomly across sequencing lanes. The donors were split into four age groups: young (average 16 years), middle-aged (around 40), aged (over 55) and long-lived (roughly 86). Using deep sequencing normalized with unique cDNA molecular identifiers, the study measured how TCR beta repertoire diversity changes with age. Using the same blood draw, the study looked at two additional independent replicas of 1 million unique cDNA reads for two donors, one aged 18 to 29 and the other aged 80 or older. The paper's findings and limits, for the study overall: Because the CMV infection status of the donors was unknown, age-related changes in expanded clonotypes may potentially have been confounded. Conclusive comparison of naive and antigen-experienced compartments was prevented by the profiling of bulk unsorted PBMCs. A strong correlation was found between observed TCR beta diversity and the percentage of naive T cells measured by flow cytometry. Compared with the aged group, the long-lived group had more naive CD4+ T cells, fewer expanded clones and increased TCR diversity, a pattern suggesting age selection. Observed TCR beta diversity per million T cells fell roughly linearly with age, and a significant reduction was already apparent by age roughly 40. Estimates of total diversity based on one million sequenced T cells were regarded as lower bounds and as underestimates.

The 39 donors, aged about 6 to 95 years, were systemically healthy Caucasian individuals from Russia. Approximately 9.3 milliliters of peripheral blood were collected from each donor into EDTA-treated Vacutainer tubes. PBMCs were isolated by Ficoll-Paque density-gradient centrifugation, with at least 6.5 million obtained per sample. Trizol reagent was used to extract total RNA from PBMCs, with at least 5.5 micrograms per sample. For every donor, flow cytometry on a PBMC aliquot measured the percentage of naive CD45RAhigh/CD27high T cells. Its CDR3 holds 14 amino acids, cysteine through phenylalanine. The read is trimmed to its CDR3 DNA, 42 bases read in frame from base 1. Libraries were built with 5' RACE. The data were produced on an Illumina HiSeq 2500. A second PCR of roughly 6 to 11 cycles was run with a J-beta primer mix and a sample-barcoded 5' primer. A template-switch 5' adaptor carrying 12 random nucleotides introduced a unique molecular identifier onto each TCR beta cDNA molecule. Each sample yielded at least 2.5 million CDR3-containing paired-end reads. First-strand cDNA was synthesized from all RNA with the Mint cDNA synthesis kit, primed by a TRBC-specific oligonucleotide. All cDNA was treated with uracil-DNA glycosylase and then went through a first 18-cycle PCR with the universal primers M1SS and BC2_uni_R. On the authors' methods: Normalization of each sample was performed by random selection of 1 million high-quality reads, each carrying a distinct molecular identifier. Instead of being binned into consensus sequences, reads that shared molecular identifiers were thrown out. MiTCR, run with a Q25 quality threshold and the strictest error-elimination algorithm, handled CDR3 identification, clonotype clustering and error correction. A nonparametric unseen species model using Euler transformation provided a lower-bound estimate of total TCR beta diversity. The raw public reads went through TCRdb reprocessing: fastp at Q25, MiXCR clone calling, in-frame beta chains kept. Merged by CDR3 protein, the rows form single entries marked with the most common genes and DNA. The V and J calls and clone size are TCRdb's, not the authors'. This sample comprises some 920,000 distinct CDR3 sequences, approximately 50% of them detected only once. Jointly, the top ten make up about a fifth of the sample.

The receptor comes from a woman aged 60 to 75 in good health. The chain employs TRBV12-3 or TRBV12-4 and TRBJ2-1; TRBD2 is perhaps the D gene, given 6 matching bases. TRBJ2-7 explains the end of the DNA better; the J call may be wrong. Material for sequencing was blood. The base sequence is TGTGCCAGCACTCCCGGGGGTAACCGCAATGAGCAGTACTTC. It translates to CASTPGGNRNEQYF.